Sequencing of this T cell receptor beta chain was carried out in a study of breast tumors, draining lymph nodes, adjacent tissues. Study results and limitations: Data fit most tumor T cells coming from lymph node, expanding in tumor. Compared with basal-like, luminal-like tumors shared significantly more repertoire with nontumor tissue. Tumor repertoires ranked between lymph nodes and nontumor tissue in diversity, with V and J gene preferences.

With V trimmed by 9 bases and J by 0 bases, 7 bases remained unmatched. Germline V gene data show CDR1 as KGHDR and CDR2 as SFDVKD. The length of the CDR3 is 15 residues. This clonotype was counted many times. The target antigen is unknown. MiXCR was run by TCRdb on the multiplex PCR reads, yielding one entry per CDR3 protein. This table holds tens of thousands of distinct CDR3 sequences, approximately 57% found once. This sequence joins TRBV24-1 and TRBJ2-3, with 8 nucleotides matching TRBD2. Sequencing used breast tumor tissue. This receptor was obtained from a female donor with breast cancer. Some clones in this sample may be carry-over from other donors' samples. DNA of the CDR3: TGTGCCACCGGGGCTAGCGGGCGGAGCACAGATACGCAGTATTTT. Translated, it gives CATGASGRSTDTQYF.